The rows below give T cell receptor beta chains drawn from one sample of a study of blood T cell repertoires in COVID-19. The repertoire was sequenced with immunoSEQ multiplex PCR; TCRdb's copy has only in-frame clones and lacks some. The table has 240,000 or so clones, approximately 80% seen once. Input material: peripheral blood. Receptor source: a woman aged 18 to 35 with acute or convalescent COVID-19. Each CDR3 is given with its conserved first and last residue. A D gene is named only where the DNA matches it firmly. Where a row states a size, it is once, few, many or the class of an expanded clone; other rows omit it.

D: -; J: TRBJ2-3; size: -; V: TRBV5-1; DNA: TGCGCCAGCAGCTTGGGACAGCAAGCAGATACGCAGTATTTT; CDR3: CASSLGQQADTQYF
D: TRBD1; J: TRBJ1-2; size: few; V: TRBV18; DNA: TGTGCCAGCTCACCTCGGACAGGGGAAAACTATGGCTACACCTTC; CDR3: CASSPRTGENYGYTF
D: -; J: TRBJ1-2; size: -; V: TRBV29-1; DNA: TGCAGCGGGGGCCGGACAGATGACTATGGCTACACCTTC; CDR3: CSGGRTDDYGYTF
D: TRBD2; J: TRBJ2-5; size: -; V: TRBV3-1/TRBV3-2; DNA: TGTGCCAGCAGCCACGGAGCGGGAGGCGTTGAGACCCAGTACTTC; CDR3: CASSHGAGGVETQYF
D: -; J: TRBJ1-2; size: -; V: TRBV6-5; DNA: TGTGCCAGCAAAACAGCGGGGAACGTCTATGGCTACACCTTC; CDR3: CASKTAGNVYGYTF
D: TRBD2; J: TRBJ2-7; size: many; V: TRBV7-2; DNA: TGTGCCAGCAGCTTAGGACCGGGACTAGCGGCCACCTACGAGCAGTACTTC; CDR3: CASSLGPGLAATYEQYF
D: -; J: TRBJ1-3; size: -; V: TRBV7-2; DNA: TGTGCCAGCGGGCCCCGAAGCTCTGGAAACACCATATATTTT; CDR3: CASGPRSSGNTIYF
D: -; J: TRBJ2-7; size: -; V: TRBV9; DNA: TGTGCCAGCAGCGTAAGACCCAGCGGCCCCTACGAGCAGTACTTC; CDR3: CASSVRPSGPYEQYF
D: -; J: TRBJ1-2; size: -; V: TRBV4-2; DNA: TGTGCCAGCAGCCAAGATGAGCAGGGGACCTATGGCTACACCTTC; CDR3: CASSQDEQGTYGYTF
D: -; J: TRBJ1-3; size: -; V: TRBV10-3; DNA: TGTGCCATCTGGGCAGACCTGGGAAACACCATATATTTT; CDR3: CAIWADLGNTIYF
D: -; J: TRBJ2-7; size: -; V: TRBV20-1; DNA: TGCAGTGCCCCCGCGGGGTACGAGCAGTACTTC; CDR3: CSAPAGYEQYF
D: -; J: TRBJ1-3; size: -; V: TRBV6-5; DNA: TGTGCCAGCAGTTACTCGGGAGACTCTGGAAACACCATATATTTT; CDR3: CASSYSGDSGNTIYF
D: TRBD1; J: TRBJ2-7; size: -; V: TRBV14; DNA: TGTGCCAGCAGCCCCCGGACAGGGGGCTACGAGCAGTACTTC; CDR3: CASSPRTGGYEQYF
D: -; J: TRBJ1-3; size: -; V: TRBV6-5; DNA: TGTGCCAGCAGACCAGACTCTGGAAACACCATATATTTT; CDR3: CASRPDSGNTIYF
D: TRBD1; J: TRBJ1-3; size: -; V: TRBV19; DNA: TGTGCCAGTAGTGACAGGGGTACCTCTGGAAACACCATATATTTT; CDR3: CASSDRGTSGNTIYF
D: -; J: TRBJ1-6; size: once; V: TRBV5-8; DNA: TGTGCCAGCCAAGGGGTGGCTGGATCACCCCTCCACTTT; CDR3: CASQGVAGSPLHF
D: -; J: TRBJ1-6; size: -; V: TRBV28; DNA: TGTGCCAGCAGTTTTCATGGGGTCTACAGGGTAAAGGGCTCCTATAATTCACCCCTCCACTTT; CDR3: CASSFHGVYRVKGSYNSPLHF
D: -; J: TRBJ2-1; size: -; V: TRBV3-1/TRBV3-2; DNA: TGTGCCAGCAGCCAAGATTGGGGCCCCTACAATGAGCAGTTCTTC; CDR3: CASSQDWGPYNEQFF
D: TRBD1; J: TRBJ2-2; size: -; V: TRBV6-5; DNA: TGTGCCAGCAGTTATGGGACAGGGAGAGGCACCGGGGAGCTGTTTTTT; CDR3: CASSYGTGRGTGELFF
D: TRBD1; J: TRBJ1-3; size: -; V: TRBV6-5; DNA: TGTGCCAGCAGTTACTCGAGTGCAGGGGGAGGATACACCATATATTTT; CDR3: CASSYSSAGGGYTIYF
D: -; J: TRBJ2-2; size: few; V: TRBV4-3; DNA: TGCGCCAGCAGCCAAGAATTGTCCGGAGACAGACCCACCGGGGAGCTGTTTTTT; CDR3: CASSQELSGDRPTGELFF
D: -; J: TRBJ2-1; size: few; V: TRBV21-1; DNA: TGTGCCAGAAAGCACGCCGGCTCGGTACAGGCCAGCTCCTACAATGAGCAGTTCTTC; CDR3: CARKHAGSVQASSYNEQFF
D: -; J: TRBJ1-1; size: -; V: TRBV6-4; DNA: TGTGCCAGCAGTGCCAACAGGGACGATGGGACTGAAGCTTTCTTT; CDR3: CASSANRDDGTEAFF
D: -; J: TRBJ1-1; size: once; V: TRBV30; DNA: TGTGCCTGGAGTCCGGGGGGGTTCTTCATCAGCACTGAAGCTTTCTTT; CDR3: CAWSPGGFFISTEAFF
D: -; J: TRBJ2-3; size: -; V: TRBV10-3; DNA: TGTGCCATCAGTGATATGGCGGGGCGCACAGATACGCAGTATTTT; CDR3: CAISDMAGRTDTQYF
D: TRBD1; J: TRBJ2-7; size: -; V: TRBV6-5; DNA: TGTGCCAGCTGGGACAGGGCCTACGAGCAGTACTTC; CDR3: CASWDRAYEQYF
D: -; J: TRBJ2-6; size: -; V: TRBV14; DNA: TGTGCCAGCAGCTATCGAGCGATTCTGGGGGCCAACGTCCTGACTTTC; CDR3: CASSYRAILGANVLTF
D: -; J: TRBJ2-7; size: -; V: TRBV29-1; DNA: TGCAGCGTTGTGTGGCAAAACTACGAGCAGTACTTC; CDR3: CSVVWQNYEQYF
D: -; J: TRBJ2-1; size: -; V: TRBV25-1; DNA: TGTGCCAGCAGTTGGGGAGCTGACTACAATGAGCAGTTCTTC; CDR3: CASSWGADYNEQFF
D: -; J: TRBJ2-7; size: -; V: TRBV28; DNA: TGTGCCAGCAGTGGGGCCCCCTACGAGCAGTACTTC; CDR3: CASSGAPYEQYF
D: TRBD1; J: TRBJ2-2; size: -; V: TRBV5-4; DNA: TGTGCCAGCAGCCACCTTGGGATGGGACAGGCTTCGAACGGGGAGCTGTTTTTT; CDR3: CASSHLGMGQASNGELFF
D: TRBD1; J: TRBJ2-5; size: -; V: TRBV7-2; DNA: TGTGCCAGCAGCTTATTGGGACAGCAAGAGACCCAGTACTTC; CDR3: CASSLLGQQETQYF
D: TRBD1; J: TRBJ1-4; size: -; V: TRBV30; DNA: TGTGCCTGCCGGGACAGGGAAAGAACTAATGAAAAACTGTTTTTT; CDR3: CACRDRERTNEKLFF
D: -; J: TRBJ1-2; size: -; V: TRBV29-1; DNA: TGCAGCGTTGAAGATCCCGGGGGTGGCTACACCTTC; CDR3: CSVEDPGGGYTF
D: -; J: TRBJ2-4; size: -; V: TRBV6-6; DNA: TGTGCCAGCAGTTACGGGGGGAGGGCCAAAAACATTCAGTACTTC; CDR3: CASSYGGRAKNIQYF
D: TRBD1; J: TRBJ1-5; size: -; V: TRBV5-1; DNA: TGCGCCAGTTGTCGGGACAGGGGTATCGTCGGGACCTGTCAGCCCCAGCATTTT; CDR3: CASCRDRGIVGTCQPQHF
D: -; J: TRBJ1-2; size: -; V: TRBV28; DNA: TGTGCCAGCAGTTTGGCCGGGGGTAACTATGGCTACACCTTC; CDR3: CASSLAGGNYGYTF
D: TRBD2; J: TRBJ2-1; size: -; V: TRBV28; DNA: TGTGCCAGCAGTTCGGCGGGGCTAGCGGGGTCCGTGTTCTTC; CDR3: CASSSAGLAGSVFF
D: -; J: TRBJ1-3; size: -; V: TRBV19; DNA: TGTGCCAGTACCCGACAGGCGGTTGGAAACACCATATATTTT; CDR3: CASTRQAVGNTIYF
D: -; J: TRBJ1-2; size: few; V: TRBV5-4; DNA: TGTGCCAGCAGCCTGACAGGAGTAGGCTACACCTTC; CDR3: CASSLTGVGYTF
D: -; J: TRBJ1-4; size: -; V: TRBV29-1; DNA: TGCAGCGTTGTTGGCGGGGCGACACCGTGGGGTGAAAAACTGTTTTTT; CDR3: CSVVGGATPWGEKLFF
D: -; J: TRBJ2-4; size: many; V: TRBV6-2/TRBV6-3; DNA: TGTGCCAGCAGTTACTCGATCCTGGGACTCCAAAACATTCAGTACTTC; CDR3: CASSYSILGLQNIQYF
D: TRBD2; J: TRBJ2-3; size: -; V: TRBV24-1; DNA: TGTGCCACCAGTGATTTACTAGCGGGAGAGGGAGATACGCAGTATTTT; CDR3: CATSDLLAGEGDTQYF
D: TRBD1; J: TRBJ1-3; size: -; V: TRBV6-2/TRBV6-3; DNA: TGTGCCAGCAGTTACGAACAAGACAGGGACGGAAACACCATATATTTT; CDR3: CASSYEQDRDGNTIYF
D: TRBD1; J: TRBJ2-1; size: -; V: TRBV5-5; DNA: TGTGCCAGCAGCTCTTGGACAGGGAATGAGCAGTTCTTC; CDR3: CASSSWTGNEQFF
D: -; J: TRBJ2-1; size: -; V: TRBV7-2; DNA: TGTGCCAGCAGCTTAGGCGTGTATCTCGCTCCCTACAATGAGCAGTTCTTC; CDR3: CASSLGVYLAPYNEQFF
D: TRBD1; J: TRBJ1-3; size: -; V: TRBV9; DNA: TGTGCCAGCAGCGAAGGAGGGACAGTTCACTCTGGAAACACCATATATTTT; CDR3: CASSEGGTVHSGNTIYF
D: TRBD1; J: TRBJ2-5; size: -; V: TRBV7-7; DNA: TGTGCTAGCAGCGAACTGGGACAGAGCGAGACCCAGTACTTC; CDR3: CASSELGQSETQYF